This T cell receptor beta chain stems from a study of cytomegalovirus exposure and HLA in healthy donors. Study outcomes and limitations: The records held CMV serostatus as the only immune exposure information. Indistinguishability led to the exclusion of some V segments, TRBV6-2 and TRBV6-3 included. Presence/absence analyses supposed approximately even sequencing depth among donors.

Concerning this clone: What it binds is unknown.

Those who donated were healthy bone marrow donors. PCR used 60 Vbeta primers and 13 Jbeta primers. Sequencing used immunoSEQ multiplex PCR; TCRdb keeps in-frame clones, though not all of them. Among 180,000 or so clones listed, 81% were seen once. Germline lookup yields CDR1 MNHEY and CDR2 SMNVEV (reference sequence). Unmatched junction bases numbered 4, after V lost 5 bases and J lost 4 bases. The CDR3 is 13 residues long. The source of this sequence is a woman aged 18-29 years in good health and CMV-seropositive. The gene calls are TRBV27 and TRBJ1-1, with 7 bases lining up with TRBD1. The sequenced sample consisted of PBMCs. As DNA, the CDR3 is TGTGCCAGCAGTCTGACAGGGACCACTGAAGCTTTCTTT. This sequence encodes CASSLTGTTEAFF.